This TCR beta chain was sequenced for a study of T-cell reconstitution after alpha-beta-depleted transplantation in children. Study conclusions and caveats: Recipient T cells and thymic progenitors that survived gave rise to the high TCRbeta diversity observed at day 60 in some patients. By one year post-transplant, T-cell counts and diversity largely arose from T cells that were newly produced. In patients about two months after transplant, alpha-beta T cells reportedly arose from several hundred expanded graft clones.

It was with unique molecular identifiers that the TCRbeta library was prepared. Via MiXCR, TCRdb re-called the PCR reads, giving one row per CDR3 protein. The data show about 110,000 distinct CDR3 sequences, 10% seen once. CDR1 and CDR2 from the germline V gene are ENHRY and SYGVKD. V gave up 4 bases and J gave up 2 bases, with 15 bases separating them. This CDR3 is built from 16 residues. This clonotype was recorded a few times. Antigen: not known. The sequence derives from a boy aged 2 to 9 with acute lymphoblastic leukemia, due to receive a stem cell transplant. This chain joins TRBV10-3 and TRBJ1-5; D is possibly TRBD1 (6 bases). This specimen consisted of PBMCs, obtained before TCRalphabeta/CD19-depleted stem cell transplant. CDR3 coding DNA: TGTGCCATCAGTGCAACCGACGACAGGCGCAATCAGCCCCAGCATTTT. It is translated as CAISATDDRRNQPQHF.